What follows is one T cell receptor beta chain and its context. Unmatched junction bases numbered 18, after V lost 9 bases and J lost 8 bases. The CDR3 totals 16 residues. Germline assignment: CDR1 SGHAT and CDR2 FQNNGV. The protocol was immunoSEQ multiplex PCR, while the TCRdb copy is restricted to in-frame clones and leaves out a portion. This table has about 74,000 clones, around 83% appearing once. The data stem from a study of OX40 agonist ivuxolimab in advanced cancers. The receptor was isolated from an adult with an advanced solid tumor such as melanoma, head and neck, liver or kidney cancer. The chain links TRBV11-2 to TRBJ1-2; 10 bases map to TRBD1. The specimen was CD4+ or CD8+ T cells sorted from blood, collected in a trial of the OX40 agonist ivuxolimab. The CDR3 reads CASGLNVRDRGMGYTF. CDR3 nucleotides: TGTGCCAGTGGTCTTAATGTGCGGGACAGGGGTATGGGCTACACCTTC.